What follows is one TCR beta chain and its context. With survey level as its setting, the immunoSEQ assay was v3.0. TCRdb's copy holds only in-frame clones and misses some; the assay was immunoSEQ multiplex PCR. Among about 17,000 clones listed, approximately 79% were seen once. The sample belongs to a study of long-term antiretroviral therapy in people with HIV. The germline V gene encodes CDR1 SNHLY and CDR2 FYNNEI. Deletions cut 11 bases from V and 0 bases from J, with 19 bases between. CDR3 length: 15 residues. This specimen was unsorted PBMCs, taken at the start of antiretroviral therapy. The chain is built from TRBV2 and TRBJ1-1, with D possibly being TRBD1 (6 bases). The receptor was isolated from a man aged 25-45 years with HIV. The CDR3 reads CACKSPGQMNTEAFF. The CDR3 bases are TGTGCCTGCAAGTCACCGGGACAAATGAACACTGAAGCTTTCTTT. Full variable domain (remainder filled in from reference TRBV2 and TRBJ1-1): EPEVTQTPSHQVTQMGQEVILRCVPISNHLYFYWYRQILGQKVEFLVSFYNNEISEKSEIFDDQFSVERPDGSNFTLKIRSTKLEDSAMYFCACKSPGQMNTEAFFGQGTRLTVV.